The rows below give T cell receptor beta chains drawn from one sample of a study of blood T cell repertoires in COVID-19. Repertoires were generated with immunoSEQ multiplex PCR, while TCRdb's copy carries only in-frame clones and drops some. The sample consists of some 20,000 clones, about 89% of them appearing once. Sample: peripheral blood. The source of these receptors is a human donor in a cohort sampled during active COVID-19. Both conserved end residues are part of each CDR3. A D gene is named only where the DNA matches it firmly. Size is omitted from some rows. Given values are once, few, many or a class for expanded clones.

-	TRBJ2-2	-	TRBV15	TGTGCCACCAGCGTCGCGGTCGGGGAGCTGTTTTTT	CATSVAVGELFF
TRBD1	TRBJ2-4	-	TRBV7-3	TGTGCCAGCAGCAAGGGTAGTGGACAGGGCGAAAACATTCAGTACTTC	CASSKGSGQGENIQYF
-	TRBJ2-2	-	TRBV12-3/TRBV12-4	TGTGCCAGCAGTTCAACCGGGGAGCTGTTTTTT	CASSSTGELFF
-	TRBJ1-2	-	TRBV6-6	TGTGCCAGCAGTTACTCTAGGCAGGCTCCTTTCTCTGGCTACACCTTC	CASSYSRQAPFSGYTF
-	TRBJ2-5	once	TRBV7-9	TGTGCCAGCAGCTTAGGGGCAGGGGAGACCCAGTACTTC	CASSLGAGETQYF
-	TRBJ1-5	-	TRBV18	TGTGCCAGCTCACCATTGCCCGACACCCTGAATCAGCCCCAGCATTTT	CASSPLPDTLNQPQHF
-	TRBJ2-2	-	TRBV7-7	TGTGCTAGCAGCTTAGCTTCCCCAGGGGACACCGGGGAGCTGTTTTTT	CASSLASPGDTGELFF
-	TRBJ1-6	-	TRBV21-1	TGTGCCAGCAGCAAATGCTCGTGGGAGGGGACGAATTCACCCCTCCACTTT	CASSKCSWEGTNSPLHF
-	TRBJ2-1	-	TRBV6-2/TRBV6-3	TGTGCCAGCAGTTCTAGGGGCTCCCACAATGAGCAGTTCTTC	CASSSRGSHNEQFF
-	TRBJ2-3	-	TRBV19	TGTGCCAGTAGTCTTCAGGGTAAGAGCACAGATACGCAGTATTTT	CASSLQGKSTDTQYF
TRBD1	TRBJ1-6	-	TRBV28	TGTGCCAGCAGATCGACAGGGAATTCACCCCTCCACTTT	CASRSTGNSPLHF
TRBD1	TRBJ1-2	-	TRBV6-6	TGTGCCAGCAAACACCGGGACAGGGGGCTTGGCTACACCTTC	CASKHRDRGLGYTF
-	TRBJ1-4	-	TRBV5-1	TGCGCCAGCAGCTTGGGGTTTCAGGAAAAACTGTTTTTT	CASSLGFQEKLFF
TRBD1	TRBJ1-1	once	TRBV18	TGTGCCAGCTCCCAACGACAGGGGGATGAAGCTTTCTTT	CASSQRQGDEAFF
TRBD1	TRBJ1-2	-	TRBV19	TGTGCCAGTAGTATCGAGGGGGCGCGTGGCTACACCTTC	CASSIEGARGYTF
TRBD1	TRBJ2-2	-	TRBV3-1/TRBV3-2	TGTGCCAGCAGCCAAGGGACAGGGGGCTGGACCGGGGAGCTGTTTTTT	CASSQGTGGWTGELFF
-	TRBJ2-2	-	TRBV12-5	TGTGCTAGTGGTTTGCCAGCCCCCGTCGGGGGAACCGGGGAGCTGTTTTTT	CASGLPAPVGGTGELFF